These 20 T cell receptor beta chains share one sample of origin, sequenced in a study of CD8 T cells in ankylosing spondylitis. These receptors' antigens are unknown. One entry per CDR3 protein, called by TCRdb with MiXCR from the 5' RACE reads. The data show approximately 500,000 distinct CDR3 sequences, roughly an eighth seen once. Whole-study results and caveats: A motif of eight highly homologous TCR beta variants was seen as apparently characteristic of ankylosing spondylitis blood.

The sequenced material came from blood, either unsorted or a sorted T cell fraction (not recorded which). Source of these receptors: a male donor with ankylosing spondylitis.

The chain couples TRBV5-4 to TRBJ1-3, with D unclear. This CDR3 contains 15 residues. V was shortened by 4 bases and J by 4 bases, with 15 bases between the two germline ends. The germline gives CDR1 SGHNT, CDR2 YYREEE (reference sequence). The CDR3 protein is CASSQYLGSGNTIYF. For the CDR3, the DNA is TGTGCCAGCAGCCAATATCTGGGGAGCGGAAACACCATATATTTT. The full variable domain, its missing parts supplied by reference TRBV5-4 and TRBJ1-3, is ETGVTQSPTHLIKTRGQQVTLRCSSQSGHNTVSWYQQALGQGPQFIFQYYREEENGRGNFPPRFSGLQFPNYSSELNVNALELDDSALYLCASSQYLGSGNTIYFGEGSWLTVV.

This clonotype was recorded many times. The chain has TRBV5-1 and TRBJ2-1; D is perhaps TRBD1 (6 bases). CDR3 length: 14 residues. V was pared by 4 bases and J by 8 bases, with 16 bases between. Germline V gives CDR1 SGHRS, CDR2 YFSETQ. DNA for the CDR3: TGCGCCAGCAGCGATCTAGGGGGTTCGGATGAGCAGTTCTTC. Amino acid sequence: CASSDLGGSDEQFF.

The rearrangement links TRBV30 to TRBJ2-2; either TRBD1 or TRBD2 may fit D (6 bases each). CDR1 and CDR2 (germline): GTSNPN, SVGIG (reference sequence). The CDR3 length is 14 residues. V lost 5 bases and J 2 bases, leaving 12 bases between the germline ends. For the CDR3, the DNA is TGTGCCTGGGCGGGACATATCAACACCGGGGAGCTGTTTTTT. This encodes CAWAGHINTGELFF.

This clonotype has just a few counts. The rearrangement joins TRBV5-1 to TRBJ1-1, with D hard to call. The CDR3 sequence is 13 residues long. V was clipped by 0 bases and J by 3 bases, with 6 bases between them. CDR1 and CDR2 (germline): SGHRS, YFSETQ. CDR3 sequence (DNA): TGCGCCAGCAGCTTGGTCGACTACACTGAAGCTTTCTTT. The encoded protein is CASSLVDYTEAFF.

The rearrangement joins TRBV7-9 to TRBJ2-1, with D perhaps TRBD2 (5 bases). The CDR3 has 15 residues. Deletions cut 4 bases from V and 2 bases from J, with 12 bases between. The germline V gene has CDR1 SEHNR and CDR2 FQNEAQ (reference sequence). CDR3 nucleotides: TGTGCCAGCAGCTCTACTAGAGGGACCTACAATGAGCAGTTCTTC. It codes for CASSSTRGTYNEQFF.

The table lists this clonotype with a few counts. V usage is TRBV21-1 and J usage is TRBJ2-7. TRBV21-1 is described as a pseudogene. This CDR3 comprises 12 residues. The CDR3 loop is CASSKFTYEQYF. The CDR3 DNA reads as TGTGCCAGCAGCAAATTTACCTACGAGCAGTACTTC.

This clonotype was seen ten or more times. The chain employs TRBV12-3 or TRBV12-4 and TRBJ1-1; D unclear. Trimming pared 5 bases from V and 4 bases from J, leaving 8 bases between. CDR3 length: 12 amino acids. DNA for the CDR3: TGTGCCAGCAGTCCCTGGGGCACTGAAGCTTTCTTT. Its translation: CASSPWGTEAFF.

This clonotype occurred many times. The V call is TRBV20-1, the J call TRBJ1-1; D is unclear. The CDR3 extends over 12 amino acids. The V gene lost 0 bases and the J gene lost 1 base, with 3 bases spanning the gap. CDR1 is DFQATT, CDR2 SNEGSKA, per germline (reference sequence). The CDR3 sequence: CSAREGNTEAFF. The CDR3 bases are TGCAGTGCTAGAGAAGGGAACACTGAAGCTTTCTTT.

The chain recombines TRBV2 with TRBJ2-1, with TRBD2 identical over 7 bases. Trimming at V came to 3 bases and at J to 1 base, leaving 3 bases not matched to a gene. This CDR3 has 15 residues. Germline V gives CDR1 SNHLY, CDR2 FYNNEI. The CDR3 region is CASSDTGGSYNEQFF. CDR3 nucleotide sequence: TGTGCCAGCAGTGACACCGGGGGGTCCTACAATGAGCAGTTCTTC.

The V gene is TRBV3-1, the J gene TRBJ1-2, with unresolved D. The V end was cut by 0 bases, the J end by 5 bases, with 7 bases between. This CDR3 is built from 13 residues. The germline V gene encodes CDR1 LGHDT and CDR2 YNNKEL (reference sequence). Here the CDR3 DNA reads TGTGCCAGCAGCCAAGATATGGGGTATGGCTACACCTTC. Translating it yields CASSQDMGYGYTF. Full variable domain (remainder filled in from reference TRBV3-1 and TRBJ1-2): DTAVSQTPKYLVTQMGNDKSIKCEQNLGHDTMYWYKQDSKKFLKIMFSYNNKELIINETVPNRFSPKSPDKAHLNLHINSLELGDSAVYFCASSQDMGYGYTFGSGTRLTVV.

This clonotype showed up just a few times. V is TRBV20-1 and J is TRBJ1-1, with TRBD1 matching 10 bases. The germline CDR1 and CDR2 sequences are DFQATT and SNEGSKA (reference sequence). There are 15 residues in the CDR3. J was trimmed by 5 bases and V by 1 base; bases with no gene match: 7. DNA of the CDR3: TGCAGTGCTAGAGCCCCCGGACAGGGGGGAACTGAAGCTTTCTTT. Translating gives CSARAPGQGGTEAFF.

V gene TRBV20-1 combines with J gene TRBJ2-5, with no clear D. Trimming took 1 base from V and 2 from J, leaving 8 bases between them. The CDR3 has 13 residues. Germline V lookup: CDR1 DFQATT, CDR2 SNEGSKA (reference sequence). CDR3 DNA: TGCAGTGCTAGAGTGTGGTCTCAAGAGACCCAGTACTTC. Translation gives CSARVWSQETQYF.

This clonotype was seen a few times. The rearrangement uses TRBV11-2 and TRBJ2-7, with D possibly matching TRBD2 (5 bases). Germline CDR1 is SGHAT and CDR2 is FQNNGV. Trimming took off 5 bases at V and 3 bases at J, with 14 bases between the two ends. The CDR3 length is 14 residues. CDR3: CASSPGTSHYEQYV. The CDR3 nucleotides are TGTGCCAGCAGCCCCGGCACTAGTCACTACGAGCAGTACGTC.

J is TRBJ2-7 and V is TRBV7-2; 8 nucleotides match TRBD2. The CDR3 sequence is 15 residues long. Germline CDR1 reads SGHTA; CDR2 reads FQGNSA. With V trimmed by 1 base and J by 1 base, 3 bases remained unmatched. CDR3 in DNA: TGTGCCAGCAGCTTAGTCCTAGCGGGTTCCTACGAGCAGTACGTC. Translated: CASSLVLAGSYEQYV.

This clonotype showed up just a few times. The chain links TRBV3-1 to TRBJ1-5; D is uncertain. Germline loops: CDR1 LGHDT, CDR2 YNNKEL (reference sequence). The germline V and J ends were trimmed by 1 base and 0 bases, with 7 bases remaining between them. This CDR3 has 15 amino acids. The CDR3 is CASSQGVGSNQPQHF. The CDR3 DNA sequence: TGTGCCAGCAGCCAAGGGGTGGGTAGCAATCAGCCCCAGCATTTT.

The chain employs TRBV4-2 and TRBJ1-2; no clear D gene. Deletions cut 1 base from V and 5 bases from J, with 17 bases between. CDR1 is LGHNA and CDR2 is YNFKEQ in the germline V gene. The CDR3 is 16 residues long. CDR3 in amino acids: CASSQVDGGTLYGYTF. DNA for the CDR3: TGTGCCAGCAGCCAAGTCGACGGAGGAACTTTATATGGCTACACCTTC.

For the CDR3, the DNA is TGTGCCAGCAGCTTCATCGGACGAGGGACCCAGTACTTC. Protein sequence: CASSFIGRGTQYF. V usage is TRBV7-2 and J usage is TRBJ2-5, with unresolved D. Trimming took off 3 bases at V and 7 bases at J, with 12 bases between the two ends. Per the germline V gene, CDR1 is SGHTA and CDR2 is FQGNSA. The CDR3 totals 13 residues.

This chain connects TRBV2 to TRBJ2-5; TRBD2 agrees at 16 bases. CDR1 and CDR2 from the germline V gene are SNHLY and FYNNEI. The CDR3 extends over 19 amino acids. V lost 5 bases and J lost 4; bases outside the gene matches: 13. The CDR3 bases are TGTGCCAGCAGTCCTTCCGGGACTAGCGGGAGGGCTGTCGTAGAGACCCAGTACTTC. It is translated as CASSPSGTSGRAVVETQYF.

The V and J genes are TRBV20-1 and TRBJ1-1; maybe TRBD1 (6 bases). V was clipped by 0 bases and J by 3 bases, with 11 bases between them. The CDR3 spans 14 residues. Germline CDR1 reads DFQATT; CDR2 reads SNEGSKA (reference sequence). CDR3 in amino acids: CSAREDSLYTEAFF. In nucleotides, the CDR3 is TGCAGTGCTAGAGAGGACAGCTTATACACTGAAGCTTTCTTT.

This chain connects TRBV20-1 to TRBJ2-1, with TRBD2 matching over 11 bases. The CDR3 spans 13 residues. After removal of 5 bases from V and 9 bases from J, the junction contained 6 bases not matched to a gene. Germline V gives CDR1 DFQATT, CDR2 SNEGSKA (reference sequence). CDR3 DNA: TGCAGTGCTCGACTAGCGGGATATTTTGAGCAGTTCTTC. Amino acids: CSARLAGYFEQFF.